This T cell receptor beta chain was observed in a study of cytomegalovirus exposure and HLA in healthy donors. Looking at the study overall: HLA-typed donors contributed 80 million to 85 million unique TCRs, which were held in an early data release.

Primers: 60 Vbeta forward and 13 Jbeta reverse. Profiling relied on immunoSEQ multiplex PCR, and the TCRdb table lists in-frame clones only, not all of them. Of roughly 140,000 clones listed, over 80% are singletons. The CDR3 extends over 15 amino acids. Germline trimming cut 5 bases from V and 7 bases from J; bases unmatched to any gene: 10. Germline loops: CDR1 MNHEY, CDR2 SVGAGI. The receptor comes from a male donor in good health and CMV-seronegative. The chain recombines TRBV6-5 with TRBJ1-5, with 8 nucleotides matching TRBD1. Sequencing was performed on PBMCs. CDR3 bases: TGTGCCAGCAGTCGAACAGGGGGATCTCGGCAGCCCCAGCATTTT. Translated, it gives CASSRTGGSRQPQHF.